This TCR beta chain was obtained from a study of shared clonotypes between healthy human individuals. Study summary: Those who served as donors were a couple of women and a few men between the ages of 18 and 49.

As handled by the study authors: Without quality scores, immunoSEQ junctional reads could not be filtered like full-length reads. Profiling relied on immunoSEQ multiplex PCR, and the TCRdb table lists in-frame clones only, not all of them. From that table come the V and J calls and clone size; the DNA was used to work out D and trimming. The sample gives around 330,000 clones, over 65% of which show up once; 10% is in the top ten. Study-wide results and limits: Approximately 4.9% of naive CD4 clonotypes were shared across several donors.

A remark on this clone: Its antigen remains unknown.

V trimming: 5 bases; J trimming: 1 base; junction bases outside the gene matches: 8. Germline assignment: CDR1 MNHEY and CDR2 SMNVEV (reference sequence). The CDR3 has 18 residues. Participating donors were healthy, HIV-negative adults free of recent acute infections or vaccinations. Sequencing was done on a sample of memory CD4+ T cells sorted from blood. This sample's subset: CD45RA-negative fraction. The chain recombines TRBV27 with TRBJ2-2, with 12 bases matching TRBD2. The receptor was derived from a man aged 25 to 40 in good health. The CDR3 is CASSPGLAGLLNTGELFF. Written as DNA, the CDR3 is TGTGCCAGCAGTCCCGGACTAGCGGGACTATTGAACACCGGGGAGCTGTTTTTT.